In this sample, the clone carrying this TCR beta chain turned up a few times. This sample is part of a study of T cell responses to AZD1222 COVID-19 vaccine. Background on the study: Researchers grouped second doses given at about 4 or about 12 weeks into one pool.

Between the trimmed V and J ends, which lost 6 bases and 12 bases, there was a span of 14 bases. This CDR3 region has 11 residues. The protocol was immunoSEQ multiplex PCR, while the TCRdb copy is restricted to in-frame clones and leaves out a portion. The sample consists of 170,000 or so clones, about nine tenths of them appearing once. The source material was peripheral blood, sampled on day 0 of AZD1222 vaccination. V is TRBV12-3 or TRBV12-4 and J is TRBJ1-2; D gene unclear. The receptor was derived from an adult in good health. The CDR3 sequence is CASSGFSPHTF. The CDR3 coding sequence is TGTGCCAGCAGCGGATTCAGCCCCCACACCTTC.